This is a list of T cell receptor beta chains from one sample in a study of T cell responses to AZD1222 COVID-19 vaccine. Sequencing was performed with immunoSEQ multiplex PCR; in TCRdb, only in-frame clones are kept and a portion is missing. Among roughly 170,000 clones listed, approximately 86% were seen once. The source was peripheral blood, collected on day 0 of AZD1222 vaccination. These receptor sequences come from an adult in good health. The CDR3 runs from the conserved cysteine through the conserved F or W. Each record gives: D gene, J gene, clone size, V gene, CDR3 DNA, CDR3 protein. D genes are given only for firm matches. Only some rows state a clone size, as once, few, many or a class for expanded clones.

NA,TRBJ2-7,NA,TRBV11-2,TGTGCCAGCAGCGCCCACTCAGGATCGGAATACGAGCAGTACTTC,CASSAHSGSEYEQYF
TRBD1,TRBJ1-2,NA,TRBV18,TGTGCCAGCTCACTCGCCTTGGACAGGGGAGGCGGCTACACCTTC,CASSLALDRGGGYTF
NA,TRBJ2-1,NA,TRBV19,TGTGCCAGTACTCCCGGCAGCTTTTACAATGAGCAGTTCTTC,CASTPGSFYNEQFF
NA,TRBJ2-1,NA,TRBV5-1,TGCGCCAGCAGCTATGACAGCTCCTACAATGAGCAGTTCTTC,CASSYDSSYNEQFF
NA,TRBJ2-5,NA,TRBV18,TGTGCCAGCTCACCTCTGGGGGCGGCAACCCAGTACTTC,CASSPLGAATQYF
NA,TRBJ2-2,NA,TRBV2,TGTGCCAGCAGTGTAGCGAGGGGCTATATGACGCGCGCGAACACCGGGGAGCTGTTTTTT,CASSVARGYMTRANTGELFF
TRBD1,TRBJ1-1,NA,TRBV6-1,TGTGCCAGCAGTGAAAGGGGGCTTGGGAACACTGAAGCTTTCTTT,CASSERGLGNTEAFF
NA,TRBJ1-2,NA,TRBV2,TGTGCCAGCACTTTGGAAGGGGGGGCTAACTATGGCTACACCTTC,CASTLEGGANYGYTF
TRBD2,TRBJ2-7,NA,TRBV7-2,TGTGCCAGCAGCTTTGGTATAACTAGCGGGAGGCAACCCTACGAGCAGTACTTC,CASSFGITSGRQPYEQYF
TRBD1,TRBJ2-2,NA,TRBV19,TGTGCCAGTAGTTTGGGACAGGTTCCGGGGGAGCTGTTTTTT,CASSLGQVPGELFF
NA,TRBJ1-5,NA,TRBV24-1,TGTGCCACCAGTGATTTGGGGCCTAATCAGCCCCAGCATTTT,CATSDLGPNQPQHF
NA,TRBJ2-5,NA,TRBV20-1,TGCAGTGCTACGGACTCAGAGACCCAGTACTTC,CSATDSETQYF
NA,TRBJ1-2,once,TRBV27,TGTGCCAGCAGTTTGGCGGGGGTCTATGGCTACACCTTC,CASSLAGVYGYTF
NA,TRBJ2-1,NA,TRBV6-4,TGTGCCAGCAGTGACTTTGCGGGCCGCTCCTACAATGAGCAGTTCTTC,CASSDFAGRSYNEQFF
NA,TRBJ2-7,NA,TRBV6-5,TGTGCCAGCAGTATAAGCCGCTCCTACGAGCAGTACTTC,CASSISRSYEQYF
NA,TRBJ1-4,once,TRBV2,TGTGCCAGCAGTCCGGAGCGGTTTAATGAAAAACTGTTTTTT,CASSPERFNEKLFF
TRBD1,TRBJ1-5,NA,TRBV27,TGTGCCAGCAGTGCCGGGACAGGGTGGAATCAGCCCCAGCATTTT,CASSAGTGWNQPQHF
NA,TRBJ1-4,NA,TRBV30,TGTGCCTGGAGCTTTGGCGGGGCAGGGGAAAAACTGTTTTTT,CAWSFGGAGEKLFF
TRBD1,TRBJ2-5,NA,TRBV9,TGTGCCAGCAGCCCCGGAACAGGGGGCTTTGAGACCCAGTACTTC,CASSPGTGGFETQYF
NA,TRBJ2-2,NA,TRBV7-2,TGTGCCAGCAGCTTAATGTACACCGGGGAGCTGTTTTTT,CASSLMYTGELFF
TRBD1,TRBJ1-1,NA,TRBV29-1,TGCAGCGCCAGGACAGGTTTGAACACTGAAGCTTTCTTT,CSARTGLNTEAFF
TRBD2,TRBJ2-7,once,TRBV5-4,TGTGCCAGCACCCGGGAGGGCCGAAGTGAGCAGTACTTC,CASTREGRSEQYF
TRBD2,TRBJ2-5,NA,TRBV5-1,TGCGCCAGCAGTCCCACTAGCGGCTCGAAAGAGACCCAGTACTTC,CASSPTSGSKETQYF
NA,TRBJ2-5,once,TRBV5-1,TGCGCCAGCAGCGATGCACCCCAAGAGACCCAGTACTTC,CASSDAPQETQYF
TRBD2,TRBJ2-7,NA,TRBV7-8,TGTGCCAGCAGCCCCTCCAGCGGGATGTTGAAGGACGAGCAGTACTTC,CASSPSSGMLKDEQYF
TRBD1,TRBJ1-4,NA,TRBV7-2,TGTGCCAGCAGCCGGCCCCGGGACAGTAATGAAAAACTGTTTTTT,CASSRPRDSNEKLFF
TRBD1,TRBJ2-5,NA,TRBV24-1,TGTGCCACCAGTTTCGGGACAGGGGGCCGCGAGACCCAGTACTTC,CATSFGTGGRETQYF
NA,TRBJ2-2,NA,TRBV6-2/TRBV6-3,TGTGCCAGCAGTTATCGGGTCTTAGCAGGTCAAAACACCGGGGAGCTGTTTTTT,CASSYRVLAGQNTGELFF
NA,TRBJ2-7,NA,TRBV7-8,TGTGCCAGCAGCTTAGGGCAGAGCCCTTCCTACGAGCAGTACTTC,CASSLGQSPSYEQYF
NA,TRBJ1-5,NA,TRBV6-5,TGTGCCAGCAGTTACTCTGCTGGAAATCAGCCCCAGCATTTT,CASSYSAGNQPQHF
TRBD2,TRBJ2-5,NA,TRBV9,TGTGCCAGCAGCGACATCGGACTAGCCAGCCAAGAGACCCAGTACTTC,CASSDIGLASQETQYF
NA,TRBJ2-3,NA,TRBV19,TGTGCCAGTAGTCTCCAGGGTGCAGATACGCAGTATTTT,CASSLQGADTQYF
TRBD1,TRBJ2-1,NA,TRBV11-2,TGTGCCAGCAACCGTCCAGGGGGCATCTATGGCGGGCAGTTCTTC,CASNRPGGIYGGQFF
NA,TRBJ2-1,few,TRBV7-2,TGTGCCAGCAGCTTAGGGCTAGCCCCCTACAATGAGCAGTTCTTC,CASSLGLAPYNEQFF
NA,TRBJ2-1,NA,TRBV7-6,TGTGCCAGCAGCTTAGCCCACGGAGCTAGTTTCAATGAGCAGTTCTTC,CASSLAHGASFNEQFF
NA,TRBJ2-1,NA,TRBV5-1,TGCGCCAGCAGCTTGTGGCAGGGAAGAAATGAGCAGTTCTTC,CASSLWQGRNEQFF
NA,TRBJ2-7,NA,TRBV6-4,TGTGCCAGCAGTGACTCGAAGTATGGCGGGAAATCCTACGAGCAGTACTTC,CASSDSKYGGKSYEQYF
TRBD2,TRBJ2-7,NA,TRBV28,TGTGCCAGCAGACCGGGACTAGCGGGAGCCGAGCAGTACTTC,CASRPGLAGAEQYF
TRBD1,TRBJ1-2,NA,TRBV9,TGTGCCAGCAGCCCCGGACAGGGGGGCGGCTACACCTTC,CASSPGQGGGYTF
NA,TRBJ1-4,few,TRBV7-2,TGTGCCAGCAGCTTAGTGGCCGATGAAAAACTGTTTTTT,CASSLVADEKLFF
TRBD1,TRBJ2-1,NA,TRBV7-3,TGTGCCAGCAGCCCAGACAGGGGGGTTAGAGAGCAGTTCTTC,CASSPDRGVREQFF
NA,TRBJ2-1,NA,TRBV3-1/TRBV3-2,TGTGCCAGCAGCCAAGCCGGGAATGAGCAGTTCTTC,CASSQAGNEQFF
TRBD2,TRBJ2-1,few,TRBV7-6,TGTGCCAGCAGCCCCGTAGCGGGAGGCTCCTACAATGAGCAGTTCTTC,CASSPVAGGSYNEQFF
NA,TRBJ2-4,few,TRBV7-2,TGTGCCAGCAGCTTAAATTTCCGTGGGGACATTCAGTACTTC,CASSLNFRGDIQYF
NA,TRBJ2-3,NA,TRBV7-3,TGTGCCAGCAGCTTAGGGGGGGCGGCAGATACGCAGTATTTT,CASSLGGAADTQYF
NA,TRBJ1-6,medium-sized,TRBV5-1,TGCGCCAGCAGCTTGGACCCCCGGAGTGCCCCTAGCTCCTATAATTCACCCCTCCACTTT,CASSLDPRSAPSSYNSPLHF
NA,TRBJ2-7,NA,TRBV7-2,TGTGCCAGCAGCTTGGCACCTCCCGGGAGGCAGTACTTC,CASSLAPPGRQYF
TRBD1,TRBJ2-7,NA,TRBV5-4,TGTGCCAGCAGCTCTGGACAGGGTAAATACGAGCAGTACTTC,CASSSGQGKYEQYF
NA,TRBJ2-7,NA,TRBV6-1,TGTGCCAGCAGTGATCGAGGGGACACTTACGAGCAGTACTTC,CASSDRGDTYEQYF
NA,TRBJ2-1,NA,TRBV7-8,TGTGCCAGCAGCTTAGGGGTGGGCCGAGCCTCAGGTGAGCAGTTCTTC,CASSLGVGRASGEQFF
NA,TRBJ2-7,NA,TRBV5-6,TGTGCCAGCAGACGACAGGACGGTTTCGAGCAGTACTTC,CASRRQDGFEQYF
NA,TRBJ2-7,NA,TRBV6-5,TGTGCCAGCGCAATTGGTGACAGTGGCATGTACGGGCAGTACTTC,CASAIGDSGMYGQYF
NA,TRBJ1-2,NA,TRBV5-1,TGCGCCAGCAGCTTCCAGGGGAAGGGCTACACCTTC,CASSFQGKGYTF
NA,TRBJ1-3,NA,TRBV6-5,TGTGCCAGCACTTCGATCTCTGGAAACACCATATATTTT,CASTSISGNTIYF
TRBD2,TRBJ2-2,NA,TRBV4-1,TGCGCCAGCAGCCAAGAATTGGCTAGCGGGAGGAGGAGGGAGCTGTTTTTT,CASSQELASGRRRELFF
NA,TRBJ2-1,NA,TRBV5-4,TGTGCCAGCAGCTTGCTAGCGTTTGAGCAGTTCTTC,CASSLLAFEQFF
NA,TRBJ1-3,NA,TRBV19,TGTGCCAGTAGCTATAAACAGAGCTCTGGAAACACCATATATTTT,CASSYKQSSGNTIYF
TRBD2,TRBJ2-3,NA,TRBV9,TGTGCCAGCAGCGTAGGGGCGGGAGGGGACGATACGCAGTATTTT,CASSVGAGGDDTQYF